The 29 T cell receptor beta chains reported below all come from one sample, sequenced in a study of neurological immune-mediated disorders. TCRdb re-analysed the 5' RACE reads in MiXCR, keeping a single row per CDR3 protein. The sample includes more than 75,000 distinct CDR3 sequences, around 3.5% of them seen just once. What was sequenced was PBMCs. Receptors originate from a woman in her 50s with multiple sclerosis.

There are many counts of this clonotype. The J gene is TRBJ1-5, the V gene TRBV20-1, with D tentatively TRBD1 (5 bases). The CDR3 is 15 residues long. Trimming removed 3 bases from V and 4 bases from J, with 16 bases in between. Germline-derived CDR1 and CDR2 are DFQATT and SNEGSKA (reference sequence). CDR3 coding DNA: TGCAGTGCTAGGGATATTGGGGCGAGGAATCAGCCCCAGCATTTT. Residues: CSARDIGARNQPQHF.

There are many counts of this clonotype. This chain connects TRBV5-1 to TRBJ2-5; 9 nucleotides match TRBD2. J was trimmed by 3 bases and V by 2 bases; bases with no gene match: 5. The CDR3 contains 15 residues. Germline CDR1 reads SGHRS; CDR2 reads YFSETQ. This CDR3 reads CASSLMTSGKETQYF. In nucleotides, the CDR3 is TGCGCCAGCAGCTTAATGACTAGCGGTAAAGAGACCCAGTACTTC.

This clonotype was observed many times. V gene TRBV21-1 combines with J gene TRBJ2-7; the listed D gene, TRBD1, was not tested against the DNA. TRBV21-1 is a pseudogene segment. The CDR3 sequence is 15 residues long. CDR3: CASSADRGTSYEQYF. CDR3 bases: TGTGCCAGCAGCGCCGACAGGGGGACATCCTACGAGCAGTACTTC.

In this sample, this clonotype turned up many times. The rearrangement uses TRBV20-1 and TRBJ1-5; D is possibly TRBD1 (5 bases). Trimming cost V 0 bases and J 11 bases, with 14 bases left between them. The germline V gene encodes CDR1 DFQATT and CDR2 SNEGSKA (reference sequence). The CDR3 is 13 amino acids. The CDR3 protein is CSAREGRRLAQHF. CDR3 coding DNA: TGCAGTGCTAGAGAGGGACGCCGGTTGGCCCAGCATTTT.

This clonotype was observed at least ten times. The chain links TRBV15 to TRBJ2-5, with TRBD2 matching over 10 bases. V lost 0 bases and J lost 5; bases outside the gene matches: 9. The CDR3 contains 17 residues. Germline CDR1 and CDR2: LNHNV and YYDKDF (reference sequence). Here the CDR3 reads CATSRETSGALRETQYF. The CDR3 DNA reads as TGTGCCACCAGCAGAGAAACTAGCGGGGCTTTGAGGGAGACCCAGTACTTC.

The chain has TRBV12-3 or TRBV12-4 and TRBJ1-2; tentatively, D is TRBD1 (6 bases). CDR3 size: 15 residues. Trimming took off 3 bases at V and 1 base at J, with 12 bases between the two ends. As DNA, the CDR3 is TGTGCCAGCAGTTTTAACAGGGCCCATAACTATGGCTACACCTTC. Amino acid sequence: CASSFNRAHNYGYTF.

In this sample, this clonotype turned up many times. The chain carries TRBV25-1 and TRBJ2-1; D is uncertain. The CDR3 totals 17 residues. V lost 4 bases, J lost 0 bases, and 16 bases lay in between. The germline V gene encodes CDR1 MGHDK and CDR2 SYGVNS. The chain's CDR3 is CASSATTVPSSYNEQFF. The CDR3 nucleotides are TGTGCCAGCAGTGCCACGACGGTACCGAGCTCCTACAATGAGCAGTTCTTC.

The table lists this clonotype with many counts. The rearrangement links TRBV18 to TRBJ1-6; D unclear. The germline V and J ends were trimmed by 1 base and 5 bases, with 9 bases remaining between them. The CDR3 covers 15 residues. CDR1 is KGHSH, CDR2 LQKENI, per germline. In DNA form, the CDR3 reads TGTGCCAGCTCACCACAGGGATGGGATAATTCACCCCTCCACTTT. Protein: CASSPQGWDNSPLHF.

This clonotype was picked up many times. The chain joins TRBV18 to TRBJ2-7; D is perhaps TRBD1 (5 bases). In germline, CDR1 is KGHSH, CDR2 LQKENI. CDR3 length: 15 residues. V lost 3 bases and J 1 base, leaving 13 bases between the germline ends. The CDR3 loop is CASSPRRDRSYEQYF. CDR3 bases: TGTGCCAGCTCACCGAGACGAGACAGATCCTACGAGCAGTACTTC.

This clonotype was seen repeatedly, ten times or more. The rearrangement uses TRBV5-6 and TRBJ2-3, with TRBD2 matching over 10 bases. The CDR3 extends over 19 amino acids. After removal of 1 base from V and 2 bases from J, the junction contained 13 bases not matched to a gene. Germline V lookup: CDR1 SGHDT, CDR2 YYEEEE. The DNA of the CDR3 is TGTGCCAGCAGCTTGAGATCAGTGTTAGCGGGGGGCAACACAGATACGCAGTATTTT. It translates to CASSLRSVLAGGNTDTQYF.

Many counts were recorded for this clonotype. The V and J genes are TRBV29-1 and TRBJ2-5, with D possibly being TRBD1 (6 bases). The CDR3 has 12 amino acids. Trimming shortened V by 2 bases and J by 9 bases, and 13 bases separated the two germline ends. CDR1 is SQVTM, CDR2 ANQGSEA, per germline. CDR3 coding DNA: TGCAGCGTTGAAACAGCGCCAGGGGCCCAGTACTTC. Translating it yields CSVETAPGAQYF.

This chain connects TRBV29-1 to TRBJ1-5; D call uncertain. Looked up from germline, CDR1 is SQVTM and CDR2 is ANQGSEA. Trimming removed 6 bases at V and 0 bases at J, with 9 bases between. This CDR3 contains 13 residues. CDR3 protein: CSVQENSNQPQHF. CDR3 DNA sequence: TGCAGCGTGCAGGAGAATAGCAATCAGCCCCAGCATTTT.

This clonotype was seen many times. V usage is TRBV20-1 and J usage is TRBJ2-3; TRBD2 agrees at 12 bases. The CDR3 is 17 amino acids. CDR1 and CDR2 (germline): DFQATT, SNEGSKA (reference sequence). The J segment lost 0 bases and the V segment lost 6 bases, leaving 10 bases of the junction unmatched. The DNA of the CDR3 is TGCAGTGCCCGCGGACTAGCGGGGCCTTCTAGCACAGATACGCAGTATTTT. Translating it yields CSARGLAGPSSTDTQYF.

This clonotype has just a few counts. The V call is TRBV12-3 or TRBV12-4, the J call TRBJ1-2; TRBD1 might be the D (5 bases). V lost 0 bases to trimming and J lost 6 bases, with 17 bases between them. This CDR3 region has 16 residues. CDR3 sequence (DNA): TGTGCCAGCAGTTTAGCCGGAGGGACTAGAGGCGATGGCTACACCTTC. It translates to CASSLAGGTRGDGYTF.

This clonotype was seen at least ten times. CDR3 residues: CATSRDRAGGRDEQFF. In nucleotides, the CDR3 is TGTGCCACCAGCAGAGATAGGGCAGGGGGAAGGGATGAGCAGTTCTTC. The chain uses TRBV15 and TRBJ2-1; 7 bases fit TRBD1. The CDR3 is 16 residues long. Looked up from germline, CDR1 is LNHNV and CDR2 is YYDKDF (reference sequence). The trim removed 0 bases at V and 8 bases at J, leaving 10 bases unmatched.

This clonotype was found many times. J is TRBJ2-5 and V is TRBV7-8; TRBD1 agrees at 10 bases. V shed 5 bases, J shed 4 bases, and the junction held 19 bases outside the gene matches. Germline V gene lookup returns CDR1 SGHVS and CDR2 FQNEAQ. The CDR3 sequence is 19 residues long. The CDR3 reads CASSPGSRTGGMWGETQYF. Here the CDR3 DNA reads TGTGCCAGCAGCCCTGGTTCGAGGACAGGGGGTATGTGGGGAGAGACCCAGTACTTC.

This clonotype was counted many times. The CDR3 nucleotides read TGCGCCAGCAGCTTGCGAGAAACCACAGATACGCAGTATTTT. This encodes CASSLRETTDTQYF. V gene TRBV5-1 combines with J gene TRBJ2-3; D unclear. Per germline, CDR1 SGHRS and CDR2 YFSETQ. V was pared by 1 base and J by 2 bases, with 8 bases between. This CDR3 has 14 amino acids.

CDR3 DNA sequence: TGTGCCAGCAGCGCAACTAGGGTAAATACGCAGTATTTT. It yields the protein CASSATRVNTQYF. The V gene is TRBV9, the J gene TRBJ2-3; tentative D call: TRBD2 (5 bases). The ends were cut back, 3 bases at V and 7 bases at J, with 12 bases in the middle. CDR1 is SGDLS and CDR2 is YYNGEE in the germline V gene. This CDR3 has 13 residues.

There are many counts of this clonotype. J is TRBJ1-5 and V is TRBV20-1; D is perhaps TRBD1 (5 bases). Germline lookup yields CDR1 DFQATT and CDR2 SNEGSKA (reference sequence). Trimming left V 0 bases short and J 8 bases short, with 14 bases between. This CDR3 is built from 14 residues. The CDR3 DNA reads TGCAGTGCTAGAGATGGGTCAGGGCGAGAGCCCCAGCATTTT. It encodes CSARDGSGREPQHF.

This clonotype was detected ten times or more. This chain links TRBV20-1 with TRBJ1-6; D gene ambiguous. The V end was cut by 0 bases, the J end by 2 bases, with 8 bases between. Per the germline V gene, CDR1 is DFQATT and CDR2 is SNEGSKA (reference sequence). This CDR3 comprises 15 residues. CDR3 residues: CSARDEDPYNSPLHF. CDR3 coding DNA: TGCAGTGCTAGAGACGAGGACCCCTATAATTCACCCCTCCACTTT.

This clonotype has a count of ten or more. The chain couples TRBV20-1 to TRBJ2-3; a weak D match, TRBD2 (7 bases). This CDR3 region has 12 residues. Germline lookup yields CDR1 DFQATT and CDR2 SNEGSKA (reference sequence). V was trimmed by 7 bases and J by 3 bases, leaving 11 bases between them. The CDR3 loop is CSVGGRTDTQYF. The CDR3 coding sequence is TGCAGTGTCGGGGGGCGGACAGATACGCAGTATTTT.

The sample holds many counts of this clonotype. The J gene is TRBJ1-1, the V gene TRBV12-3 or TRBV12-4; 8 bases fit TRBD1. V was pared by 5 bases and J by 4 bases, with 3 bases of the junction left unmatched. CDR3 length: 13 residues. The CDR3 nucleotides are TGTGCCAGCAGTCAAACAGGGGGCACTGAAGCTTTCTTT. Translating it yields CASSQTGGTEAFF.

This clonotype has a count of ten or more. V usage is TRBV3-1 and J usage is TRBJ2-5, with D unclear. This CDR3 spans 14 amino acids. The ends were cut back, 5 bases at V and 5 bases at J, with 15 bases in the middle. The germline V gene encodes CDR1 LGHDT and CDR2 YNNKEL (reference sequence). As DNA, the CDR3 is TGTGCCAGCAGCTCCGACAAAAACGGGGAGACCCAGTACTTC. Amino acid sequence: CASSSDKNGETQYF.

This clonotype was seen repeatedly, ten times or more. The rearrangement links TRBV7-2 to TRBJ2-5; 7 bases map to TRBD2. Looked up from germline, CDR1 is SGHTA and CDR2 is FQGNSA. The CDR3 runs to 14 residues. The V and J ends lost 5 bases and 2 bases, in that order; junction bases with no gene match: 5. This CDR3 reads CASSQMGGQETQYF. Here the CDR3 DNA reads TGTGCCAGCAGCCAAATGGGGGGGCAAGAGACCCAGTACTTC.

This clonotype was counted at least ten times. CDR3 protein: CASSQRLQGDTGEKLFF. The DNA for the CDR3 is TGCGCCAGCAGCCAACGGCTACAAGGCGACACAGGAGAAAAACTGTTTTTT. The gene calls are TRBV4-1 and TRBJ1-4; D perhaps matches TRBD1 (5 bases). The CDR3 covers 17 residues. Germline loops: CDR1 MGHRA, CDR2 YSYEKL. V was clipped by 2 bases and J by 8 bases, with 21 bases between them.

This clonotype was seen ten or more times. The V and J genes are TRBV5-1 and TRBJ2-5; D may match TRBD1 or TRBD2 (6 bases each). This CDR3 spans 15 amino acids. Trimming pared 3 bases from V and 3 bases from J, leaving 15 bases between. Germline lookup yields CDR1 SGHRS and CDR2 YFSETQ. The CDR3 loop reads CASSSGGGFKETQYF. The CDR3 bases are TGCGCCAGCAGCTCCGGAGGGGGTTTCAAAGAGACCCAGTACTTC.

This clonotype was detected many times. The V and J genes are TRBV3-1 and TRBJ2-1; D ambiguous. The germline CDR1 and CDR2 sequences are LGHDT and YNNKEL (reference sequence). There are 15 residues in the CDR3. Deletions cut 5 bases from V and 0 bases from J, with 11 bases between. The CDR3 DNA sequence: TGTGCCAGCAGCTATGTGAGTAGCTCCTACAATGAGCAGTTCTTC. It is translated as CASSYVSSSYNEQFF.

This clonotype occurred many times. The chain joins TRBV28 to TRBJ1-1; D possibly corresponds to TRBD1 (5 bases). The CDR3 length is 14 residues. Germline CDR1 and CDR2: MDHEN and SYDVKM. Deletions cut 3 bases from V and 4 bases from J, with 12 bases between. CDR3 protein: CASSLTGPFTEAFF. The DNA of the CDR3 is TGTGCCAGCAGTTTGACGGGACCATTCACTGAAGCTTTCTTT.

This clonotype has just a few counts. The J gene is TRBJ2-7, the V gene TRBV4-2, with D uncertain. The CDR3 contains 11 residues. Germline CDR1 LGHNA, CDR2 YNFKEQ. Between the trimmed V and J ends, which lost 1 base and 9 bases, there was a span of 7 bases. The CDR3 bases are TGTGCCAGCAGCCAAGGTCACCGGCAGTACTTC. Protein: CASSQGHRQYF.